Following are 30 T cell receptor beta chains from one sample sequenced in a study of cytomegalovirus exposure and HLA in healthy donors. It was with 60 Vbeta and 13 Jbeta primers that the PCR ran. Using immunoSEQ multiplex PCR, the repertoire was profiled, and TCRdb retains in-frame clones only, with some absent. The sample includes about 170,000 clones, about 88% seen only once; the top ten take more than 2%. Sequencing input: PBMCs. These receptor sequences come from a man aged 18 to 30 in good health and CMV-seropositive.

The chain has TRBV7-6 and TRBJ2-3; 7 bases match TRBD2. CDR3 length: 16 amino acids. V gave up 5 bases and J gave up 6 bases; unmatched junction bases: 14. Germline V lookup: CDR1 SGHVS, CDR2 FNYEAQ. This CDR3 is CASSPMAGEEGDTQYF. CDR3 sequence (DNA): TGTGCCAGCAGCCCGATGGCGGGGGAGGAGGGGGATACGCAGTATTTT.

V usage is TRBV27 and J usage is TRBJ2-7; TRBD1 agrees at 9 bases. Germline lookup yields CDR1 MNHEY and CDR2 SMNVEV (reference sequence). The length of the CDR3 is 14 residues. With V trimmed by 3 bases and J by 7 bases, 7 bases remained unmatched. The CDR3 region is CASSFRDRVEEQYF. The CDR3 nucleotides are TGTGCCAGCAGTTTCCGGGACAGGGTAGAAGAGCAGTACTTC.

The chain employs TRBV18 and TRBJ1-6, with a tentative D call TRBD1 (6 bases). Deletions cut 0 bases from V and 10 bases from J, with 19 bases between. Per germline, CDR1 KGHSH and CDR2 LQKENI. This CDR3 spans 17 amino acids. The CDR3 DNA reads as TGTGCCAGCTCACCACCAAAAGGGGGAGGGGTTGCCTCACCCCTCCACTTT. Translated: CASSPPKGGGVASPLHF.

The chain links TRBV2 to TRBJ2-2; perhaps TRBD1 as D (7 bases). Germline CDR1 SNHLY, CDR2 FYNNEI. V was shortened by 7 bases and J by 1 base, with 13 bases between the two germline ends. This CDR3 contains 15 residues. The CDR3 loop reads CASNGGGRNTGELFF. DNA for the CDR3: TGTGCCAGCAATGGAGGGGGCCGGAACACCGGGGAGCTGTTTTTT.

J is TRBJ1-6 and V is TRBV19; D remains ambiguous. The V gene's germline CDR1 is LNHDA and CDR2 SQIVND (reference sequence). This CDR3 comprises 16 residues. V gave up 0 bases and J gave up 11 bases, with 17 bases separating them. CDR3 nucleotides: TGTGCCAGTAGTATAGATCCAGGAGGGTACAGAGCACCCCTCCACTTT. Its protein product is CASSIDPGGYRAPLHF.

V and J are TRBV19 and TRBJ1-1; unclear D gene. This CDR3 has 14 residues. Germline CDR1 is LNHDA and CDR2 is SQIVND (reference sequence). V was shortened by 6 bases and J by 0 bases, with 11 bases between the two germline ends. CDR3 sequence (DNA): TGTGCCAGTAGCCGACTCGATTTGAACACTGAAGCTTTCTTT. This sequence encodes CASSRLDLNTEAFF.

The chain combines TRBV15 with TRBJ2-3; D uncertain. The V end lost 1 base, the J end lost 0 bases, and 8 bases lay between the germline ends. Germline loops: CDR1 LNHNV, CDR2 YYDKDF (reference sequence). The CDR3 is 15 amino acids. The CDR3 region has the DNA TGTGCCACCAGCAGAGGGTCGGTAAGCACAGATACGCAGTATTTT. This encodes CATSRGSVSTDTQYF. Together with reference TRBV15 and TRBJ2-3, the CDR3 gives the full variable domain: DAMVIQNPRYQVTQFGKPVTLSCSQTLNHNVMYWYQQKSSQAPKLLFHYYDKDFNNEADTPDNFQSRRPNTSFCFLDIRSPGLGDTAMYLCATSRGSVSTDTQYFGPGTRLTVL.

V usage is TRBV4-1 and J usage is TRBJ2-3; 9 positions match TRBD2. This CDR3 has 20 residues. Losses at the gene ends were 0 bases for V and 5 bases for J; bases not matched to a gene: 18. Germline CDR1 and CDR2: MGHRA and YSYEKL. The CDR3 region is CASSQDRSGGGGAGGDTQYF. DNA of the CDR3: TGCGCCAGCAGCCAAGATCGAAGTGGTGGCGGGGGGGCCGGGGGAGATACGCAGTATTTT.

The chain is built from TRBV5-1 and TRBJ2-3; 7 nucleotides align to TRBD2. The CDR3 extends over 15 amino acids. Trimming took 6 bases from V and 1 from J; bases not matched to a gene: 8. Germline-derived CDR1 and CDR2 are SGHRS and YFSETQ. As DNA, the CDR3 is TGCGCCAGCACCCCAAGGAGCGGGGGCACAGATACGCAGTATTTT. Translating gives CASTPRSGGTDTQYF.

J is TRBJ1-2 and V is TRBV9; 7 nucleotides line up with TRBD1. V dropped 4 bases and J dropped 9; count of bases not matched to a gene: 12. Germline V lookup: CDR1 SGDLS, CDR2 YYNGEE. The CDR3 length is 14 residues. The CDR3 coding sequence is TGTGCCAGCAGCAAATCCGGGACAGCTAGATGCTACACCTTC. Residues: CASSKSGTARCYTF.

CDR3 loop: CASSSGQGYYGYTF. CDR3 DNA: TGTGCCAGCAGCTCCGGACAGGGATACTATGGCTACACCTTC. V is TRBV7-8 and J is TRBJ1-2, with TRBD1 matching 8 bases. Per germline, CDR1 SGHVS and CDR2 FQNEAQ. This CDR3 is built from 14 residues. Unmatched junction bases numbered 4, after V lost 4 bases and J lost 3 bases.

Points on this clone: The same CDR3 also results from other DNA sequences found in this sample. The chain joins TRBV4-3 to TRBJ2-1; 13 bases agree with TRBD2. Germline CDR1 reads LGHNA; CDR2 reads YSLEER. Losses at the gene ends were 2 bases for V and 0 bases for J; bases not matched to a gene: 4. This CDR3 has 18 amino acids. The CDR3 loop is CASSQQTSGGSSYNEQFF. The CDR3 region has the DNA TGCGCCAGCAGCCAACAGACTAGCGGGGGGAGCTCCTACAATGAGCAGTTCTTC.

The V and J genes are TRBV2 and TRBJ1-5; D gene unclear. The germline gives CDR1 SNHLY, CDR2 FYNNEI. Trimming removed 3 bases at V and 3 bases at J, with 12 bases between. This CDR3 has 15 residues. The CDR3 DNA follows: TGTGCCAGCAGTGACGCAGCTATAGCCAATCAGCCCCAGCATTTT. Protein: CASSDAAIANQPQHF.

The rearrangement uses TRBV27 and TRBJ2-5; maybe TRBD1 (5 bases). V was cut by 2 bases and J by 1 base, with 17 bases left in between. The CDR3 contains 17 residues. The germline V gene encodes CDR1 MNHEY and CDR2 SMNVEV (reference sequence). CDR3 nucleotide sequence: TGTGCCAGCAGTTTAGCTTCCGGCAGGGTAACCCAAGAGACCCAGTACTTC. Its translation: CASSLASGRVTQETQYF.

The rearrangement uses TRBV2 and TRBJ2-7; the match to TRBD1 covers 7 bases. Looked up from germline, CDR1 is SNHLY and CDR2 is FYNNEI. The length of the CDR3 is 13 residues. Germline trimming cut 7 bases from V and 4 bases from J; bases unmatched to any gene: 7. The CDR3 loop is CASTTGVQYEQYF. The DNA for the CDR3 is TGTGCCAGCACTACAGGGGTCCAATACGAGCAGTACTTC. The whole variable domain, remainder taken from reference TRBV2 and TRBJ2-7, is EPEVTQTPSHQVTQMGQEVILRCVPISNHLYFYWYRQILGQKVEFLVSFYNNEISEKSEIFDDQFSVERPDGSNFTLKIRSTKLEDSAMYFCASTTGVQYEQYFGPGTRLTVT.

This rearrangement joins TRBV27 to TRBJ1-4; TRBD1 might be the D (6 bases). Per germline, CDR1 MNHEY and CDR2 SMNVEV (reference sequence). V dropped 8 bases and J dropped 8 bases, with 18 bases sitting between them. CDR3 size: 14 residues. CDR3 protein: CASGGGAISEKLFF. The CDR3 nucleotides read TGTGCCAGCGGCGGGGGGGCAATTTCGGAAAAACTGTTTTTT.

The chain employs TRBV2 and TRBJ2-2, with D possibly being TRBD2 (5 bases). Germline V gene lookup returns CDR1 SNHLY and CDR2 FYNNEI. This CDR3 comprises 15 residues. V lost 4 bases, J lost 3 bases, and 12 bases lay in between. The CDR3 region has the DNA TGTGCCAGCAGTGTGTCGGGATCCTACACCGGGGAGCTGTTTTTT. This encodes CASSVSGSYTGELFF.

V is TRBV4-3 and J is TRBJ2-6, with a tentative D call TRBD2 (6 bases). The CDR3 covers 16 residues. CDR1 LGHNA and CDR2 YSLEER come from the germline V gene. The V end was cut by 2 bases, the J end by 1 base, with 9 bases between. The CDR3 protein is CASSQTGGSGANVLTF. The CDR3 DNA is TGCGCCAGCAGCCAAACTGGGGGGTCTGGGGCCAACGTCCTGACTTTC.

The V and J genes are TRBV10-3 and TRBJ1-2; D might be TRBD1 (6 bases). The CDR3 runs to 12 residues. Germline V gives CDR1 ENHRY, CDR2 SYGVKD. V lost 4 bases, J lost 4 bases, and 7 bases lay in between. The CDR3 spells CAISAGVYGYTF. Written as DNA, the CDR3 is TGTGCCATCAGTGCAGGGGTCTATGGCTACACCTTC.

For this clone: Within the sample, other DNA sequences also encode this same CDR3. The CDR3, as DNA: TGTGCCAGTAGTCCCCGGAGGCGCGACACTGAAGCTTTCTTT. It specifies CASSPRRRDTEAFF. V gene TRBV19 combines with J gene TRBJ1-1; no clear D gene. Trimming pared 5 bases from V and 3 bases from J, leaving 13 bases between. The CDR3 covers 14 residues. The germline V gene has CDR1 LNHDA and CDR2 SQIVND (reference sequence).

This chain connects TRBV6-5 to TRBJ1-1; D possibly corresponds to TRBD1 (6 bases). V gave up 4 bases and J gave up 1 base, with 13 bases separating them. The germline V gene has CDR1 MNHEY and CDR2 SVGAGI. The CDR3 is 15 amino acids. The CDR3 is CASSFRGGGNTEAFF. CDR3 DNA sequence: TGTGCCAGCAGTTTTCGAGGGGGTGGGAACACTGAAGCTTTCTTT.

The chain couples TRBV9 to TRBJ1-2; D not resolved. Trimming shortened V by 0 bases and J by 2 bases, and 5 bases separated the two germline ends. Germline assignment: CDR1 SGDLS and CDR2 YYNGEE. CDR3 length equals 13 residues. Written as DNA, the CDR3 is TGTGCCAGCAGCGTAGGGCGGAACTATGGCTACACCTTC. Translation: CASSVGRNYGYTF.

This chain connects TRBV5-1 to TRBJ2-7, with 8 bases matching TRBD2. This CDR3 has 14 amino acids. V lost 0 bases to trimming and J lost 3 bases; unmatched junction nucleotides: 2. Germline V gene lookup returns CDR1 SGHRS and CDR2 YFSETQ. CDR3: CASSLDSGVYEQYF. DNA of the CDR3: TGCGCCAGCAGCTTGGATAGCGGGGTCTACGAGCAGTACTTC.

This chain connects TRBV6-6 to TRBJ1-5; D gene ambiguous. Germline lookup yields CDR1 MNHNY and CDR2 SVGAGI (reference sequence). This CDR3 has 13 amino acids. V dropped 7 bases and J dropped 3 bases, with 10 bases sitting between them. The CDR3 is CASTEGSNQPQHF. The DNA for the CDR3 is TGTGCCAGCACCGAGGGTTCCAATCAGCCCCAGCATTTT.

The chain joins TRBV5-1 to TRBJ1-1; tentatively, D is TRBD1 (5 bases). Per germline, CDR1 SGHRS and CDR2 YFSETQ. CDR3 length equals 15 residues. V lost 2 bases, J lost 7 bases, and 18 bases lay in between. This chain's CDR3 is CASSFGRANRIEAFF. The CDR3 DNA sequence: TGCGCCAGCAGCTTCGGCAGGGCGAATCGCATTGAAGCTTTCTTT.

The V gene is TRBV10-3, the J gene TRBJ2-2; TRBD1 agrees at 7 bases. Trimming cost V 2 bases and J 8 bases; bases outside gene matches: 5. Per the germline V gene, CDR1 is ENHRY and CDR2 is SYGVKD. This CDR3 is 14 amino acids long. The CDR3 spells CAISEPRGPGELFF. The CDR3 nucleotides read TGTGCCATCAGTGAGCCTAGGGGGCCTGGGGAGCTGTTTTTT.

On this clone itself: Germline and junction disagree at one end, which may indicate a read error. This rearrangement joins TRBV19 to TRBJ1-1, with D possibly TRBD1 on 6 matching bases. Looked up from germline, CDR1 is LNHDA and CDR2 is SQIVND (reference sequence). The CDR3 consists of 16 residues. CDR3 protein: CASGIGFEGGSAEAFF. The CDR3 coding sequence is TGTGCCAGTGGTATCGGCTTTGAGGGGGGGTCCGCTGAAGCTTTCTTT.

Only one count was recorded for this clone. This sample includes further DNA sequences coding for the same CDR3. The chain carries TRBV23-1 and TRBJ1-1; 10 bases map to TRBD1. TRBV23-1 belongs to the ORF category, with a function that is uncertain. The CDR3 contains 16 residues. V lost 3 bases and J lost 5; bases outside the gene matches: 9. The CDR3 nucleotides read TGCGCCAGCAGTCAGACAGACAGGGGGCGGAAAACTGAAGCTTTCTTT. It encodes CASSQTDRGRKTEAFF.

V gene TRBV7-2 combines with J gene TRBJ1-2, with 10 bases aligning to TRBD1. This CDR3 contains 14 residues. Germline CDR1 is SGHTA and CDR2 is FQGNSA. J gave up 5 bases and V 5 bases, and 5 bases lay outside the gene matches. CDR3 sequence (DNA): TGTGCCAGCAGCCGGGACAGGGGCATATATGGCTACACCTTC. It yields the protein CASSRDRGIYGYTF.

The CDR3 reads CASSLNPGGVYNEQFF. For the CDR3, the DNA is TGTGCCAGCAGCTTGAATCCGGGGGGGGTTTACAATGAGCAGTTCTTC. The chain carries TRBV5-5 and TRBJ2-1; 8 bases fit TRBD2. Germline assignment: CDR1 SGHKS and CDR2 YYEKEE (reference sequence). The trim removed 1 base at V and 4 bases at J, leaving 7 bases unmatched. The CDR3 is 16 amino acids.